The rows below give T cell receptor beta chains drawn from one sample of a study of Graves' ophthalmopathy and Graves' hyperthyroidism. TCRdb fed the multiplex PCR reads into MiXCR, producing one record per CDR3 protein. The sample has about 160,000 distinct CDR3 sequences, 30% to 45% seen once. The material sequenced was peripheral blood. The receptors were sampled from a woman aged 40 to 50 with Graves' ophthalmopathy. Both conserved end residues are part of each CDR3. D genes are given only for firm matches. The size of a clone is reported for some rows only, either as once, few or many, or as a class for expanded clones.

DNA,CDR3,V,D,J,length,size
TGTGCCAGCAGTTCTAAGGCTGTGCGGTCCCCCTACGAGCAGTACTTC,CASSSKAVRSPYEQYF,TRBV28,NA,TRBJ2-7,16,many
TGTGCCAGCAGCCCCGCAGGGGCCGTACTTAAGCCCCAGCATTTT,CASSPAGAVLKPQHF,TRBV12-3/TRBV12-4,NA,TRBJ1-5,15,NA
TGTGCCAGCAGTTTAAAAAGGGGTGGAAACACCATATATTTT,CASSLKRGGNTIYF,TRBV12-3/TRBV12-4,NA,TRBJ1-3,14,NA
TGTGCCAGCACTTCTATGACCCCAGGGACCGGGGAGCTGTTTTTT,CASTSMTPGTGELFF,TRBV27,NA,TRBJ2-2,15,many
TGTGCTAGTGGTTCGTCCCGGGACACCACTGAAGCTTTCTTT,CASGSSRDTTEAFF,TRBV12-5,NA,TRBJ1-1,14,NA
TGTGCCAGCAGCTCCCGGCTTTCGTGGTACGAGCAGTACTTC,CASSSRLSWYEQYF,TRBV6-2/TRBV6-3,NA,TRBJ2-7,14,many
TGTGCCAGCGGCCACCACCTGACTAGCGGGAAACCCCACGAGCAGTACTTC,CASGHHLTSGKPHEQYF,TRBV11-2,TRBD2,TRBJ2-7,17,NA
TGTGCCAGCAGTGAACTGGGACGCGGGGAAGAGCTGTTTTTT,CASSELGRGEELFF,TRBV6-1,NA,TRBJ2-2,14,many
TGTGCCAGCAGCCCGATGGGCCAAAGCACAGATACGCAGTATTTT,CASSPMGQSTDTQYF,TRBV7-8,NA,TRBJ2-3,15,NA
TGTGCCAGCAGCCCCCGGGGGGCGGCCTACGAGCAGTACTTC,CASSPRGAAYEQYF,TRBV11-3,NA,TRBJ2-7,14,NA